This T cell receptor beta chain was identified during a study of blood T cell repertoires in COVID-19. At the level of the study: PBMCs, B-cell-depleted T cells, or T cells provided the cDNA or gDNA that made up the material.

Profiled with immunoSEQ multiplex PCR; TCRdb holds only in-frame clones, not every one. This table has some 260,000 clones, roughly 87% appearing once. The sample comprised PBMCs or T cells enriched from blood (not recorded which). The source of this sequence is a woman aged 25 to 45 with acute COVID-19.

CDR3 in amino acids: CASSMTTLGAEAFF. CDR3 coding DNA: TGTGCCAGTAGTATGACGACCTTAGGGGCTGAAGCTTTCTTT. The chain employs TRBV19 and TRBJ1-1; D is perhaps TRBD1 (5 bases). Trimming removed 3 bases from V and 6 bases from J, with 14 bases in between. The CDR3 sequence is 14 residues long. CDR1 and CDR2 (germline): LNHDA, SQIVND (reference sequence).